One and the same sample provided the 32 T cell receptor beta chains below, sequenced in a study of cytomegalovirus exposure and HLA in healthy donors. Profiling relied on immunoSEQ multiplex PCR, and the TCRdb table lists in-frame clones only, not all of them. The sample contains 150,000 or so clones, around nine tenths of which appear only once. Sequencing was carried out using PBMCs. The receptors originated from a woman aged 30 to 39 in good health and CMV-seronegative.

This chain uses TRBV18 with TRBJ1-1; 7 bases are shared with TRBD1. Looked up from germline, CDR1 is KGHSH and CDR2 is LQKENI. This CDR3 has 16 residues. Trimming cost V 1 base and J 0 bases; bases outside gene matches: 5. DNA for the CDR3: TGTGCCAGCTCACCACAGGGGGCTCTTATGAACACTGAAGCTTTCTTT. This codes for CASSPQGALMNTEAFF.

V usage is TRBV5-6 and J usage is TRBJ1-2, with D unclear. Trimming took off 0 bases at V and 8 bases at J, with 11 bases between the two ends. Germline CDR1 and CDR2: SGHDT and YYEEEE. The CDR3 runs to 13 residues. The CDR3 sequence is CASSLGRSSGYTF. CDR3 bases: TGTGCCAGCAGCTTGGGCAGGTCCAGCGGCTACACCTTC. Based on the CDR3 plus reference TRBV5-6 and TRBJ1-2, the full variable domain is DAGVTQSPTHLIKTRGQQVTLRCSPKSGHDTVSWYQQALGQGPQFIFQYYEEEERQRGNFPDRFSGHQFPNYSSELNVNALLLGDSALYLCASSLGRSSGYTFGSGTRLTVV.

The V gene is TRBV9, the J gene TRBJ2-7; D not certain. Trimming pared 6 bases from V and 3 bases from J, leaving 16 bases between. The CDR3 has 14 amino acids. CDR1 is SGDLS, CDR2 YYNGEE, per germline. The CDR3 region is CASNNAPAGYEQYF. CDR3 DNA: TGTGCCAGCAATAATGCCCCGGCAGGCTACGAGCAGTACTTC.

The chain is built from TRBV29-1 and TRBJ2-1, with D possibly TRBD1 on 5 matching bases. Per the germline V gene, CDR1 is SQVTM and CDR2 is ANQGSEA. The ends were cut back, 5 bases at V and 9 bases at J, with 26 bases in the middle. There are 16 residues in the CDR3. CDR3 sequence: CSVKIVSATTGGEQFF. The CDR3, as DNA: TGCAGCGTTAAAATAGTATCGGCGACCACAGGCGGTGAGCAGTTCTTC.

The chain joins TRBV7-9 to TRBJ2-5; 8 bases agree with TRBD1. CDR3 length equals 13 residues. Trimming took 5 bases from V and 5 from J; bases not matched to a gene: 4. The germline V gene has CDR1 SEHNR and CDR2 FQNEAQ (reference sequence). The CDR3 sequence is CASSTDRVETQYF. CDR3 nucleotides: TGTGCCAGCAGCACGGACAGGGTTGAGACCCAGTACTTC.

The J gene is TRBJ2-1, the V gene TRBV29-1; tentatively, D is TRBD1 (5 bases). Germline V CDR1 and CDR2: SQVTM, ANQGSEA. This CDR3 is 13 amino acids long. V lost 0 bases, J lost 9 bases, and 12 bases lay in between. CDR3 coding DNA: TGCAGCGTTGAAGATAGGCCAGGGCCTGAGCAGTTCTTC. Translated: CSVEDRPGPEQFF.

This clone has just one count. The rearrangement uses TRBV6-1 and TRBJ2-7; D call uncertain. V lost 7 bases and J lost 0, with 16 bases in between. CDR3 length: 15 residues. Looked up from germline, CDR1 is MNHNS and CDR2 is SASEGT. Here the CDR3 reads CASMHLRWSSYEQYF. CDR3 nucleotide sequence: TGTGCCAGCATGCACTTACGGTGGAGCTCCTACGAGCAGTACTTC.

The chain has TRBV5-6 and TRBJ1-1; D uncertain. Germline loops: CDR1 SGHDT, CDR2 YYEEEE. Trimming left V 0 bases short and J 0 bases short, with 9 bases between. CDR3 length: 15 amino acids. The CDR3 here is CASSLGYGMNTEAFF. CDR3 nucleotide sequence: TGTGCCAGCAGCTTGGGATACGGGATGAACACTGAAGCTTTCTTT.

The CDR3 nucleotides are TGTGCCAGCAGCAAACGAACCGGGACTAGCGGGGGGTACAATGAGCAGTTCTTC. Translating it yields CASSKRTGTSGGYNEQFF. The chain couples TRBV4-2 to TRBJ2-1, with TRBD2 identical over 15 bases. Germline CDR1 and CDR2: LGHNA and YNFKEQ. V gave up 5 bases and J gave up 4 bases; unmatched junction bases: 9. The CDR3 is made up of 18 amino acids.

V usage is TRBV15 and J usage is TRBJ1-4; weak D call: TRBD1 (6 bases). The ends were cut back, 6 bases at V and 8 bases at J, with 25 bases in the middle. Germline assignment: CDR1 LNHNV and CDR2 YYDKDF (reference sequence). The CDR3 runs to 17 residues. The CDR3 sequence is CATSSLEGGQVREKLFF. The CDR3 DNA is TGTGCCACCAGTAGCCTGGAGGGGGGGCAAGTTAGGGAAAAACTGTTTTTT.

V and J are TRBV27 and TRBJ2-5, with D possibly matching TRBD1 (6 bases). The germline V gene has CDR1 MNHEY and CDR2 SMNVEV (reference sequence). The CDR3 consists of 14 residues. V was shortened by 1 base and J by 3 bases, with 9 bases between the two germline ends. In nucleotides, the CDR3 is TGTGCCAGCAGTTTATGGCCAGGGGAAGAGACCCAGTACTTC. This sequence encodes CASSLWPGEETQYF.

V is TRBV5-1 and J is TRBJ1-2, with 10 bases fitting TRBD1. This CDR3 has 14 residues. The germline V gene has CDR1 SGHRS and CDR2 YFSETQ. With V trimmed by 0 bases and J by 7 bases, 3 bases remained unmatched. The CDR3 coding sequence is TGCGCCAGCAGCTTGGGACAGGGGGCTCGTGGCTACACCTTC. As protein: CASSLGQGARGYTF.

This clone was observed once. The genes are TRBV5-5 and TRBJ1-1, with no clear D. The germline V and J ends were trimmed by 1 base and 8 bases, with 9 bases remaining between them. Germline lookup yields CDR1 SGHKS and CDR2 YYEKEE (reference sequence). The CDR3 is 12 amino acids. The CDR3 loop reads CASSLFTTEAFF. Here the CDR3 DNA reads TGTGCCAGCAGCTTGTTTACTACAGAAGCTTTCTTT.

V gene TRBV30 combines with J gene TRBJ1-1; TRBD1 might be the D (6 bases). This CDR3 has 12 amino acids. The V gene's germline CDR1 is GTSNPN and CDR2 SVGIG (reference sequence). Between the trimmed V and J ends, which lost 5 bases and 4 bases, there was a span of 11 bases. The CDR3 sequence: CAWGQLPTEAFF. CDR3 nucleotide sequence: TGTGCCTGGGGACAGCTGCCCACTGAAGCTTTCTTT.

This clone was observed a handful of times. At one end the junction does not follow the germline gene, possibly because of a read error. The chain uses TRBV14 and TRBJ1-5, with TRBD1 as a possible D gene (6 bases). The CDR3 has 12 amino acids. Germline V gene data show CDR1 as SGHDN and CDR2 as FVKESK. The CDR3 coding sequence is TGTGCCAGCAGCCTCGGACAGTTCCCCCTGCATTTT. Translation gives CASSLGQFPLHF.

V usage is TRBV30 and J usage is TRBJ1-2, with a tentative D call TRBD1 (5 bases). V lost 3 bases to trimming and J lost 4 bases, with 18 bases between them. The CDR3 sequence is 15 residues long. Germline V CDR1 and CDR2: GTSNPN, SVGIG (reference sequence). The DNA of the CDR3 is TGTGCCTGGAGCCAGAGCATTCAGGGAGGCTATGGCTACACCTTC. Amino acids: CAWSQSIQGGYGYTF.

This chain links TRBV4-3 with TRBJ2-5, with D possibly being TRBD1 (5 bases). Germline loops: CDR1 LGHNA, CDR2 YSLEER. The CDR3 runs to 13 residues. V lost 0 bases and J 6 bases, leaving 8 bases between the germline ends. DNA of the CDR3: TGCGCCAGCAGCCAAGATTTGGGGCAGACCCAGTACTTC. Its protein product is CASSQDLGQTQYF.

The V gene is TRBV9, the J gene TRBJ1-1; possibly TRBD1 for D (5 bases). CDR3 length: 14 amino acids. V gave up 0 bases and J gave up 1 base, with 7 bases separating them. Germline V gene sequence: CDR1 SGDLS, CDR2 YYNGEE. CDR3 in DNA: TGTGCCAGCAGCGTAGTAGGGGAGAACACTGAAGCTTTCTTT. Amino acid sequence: CASSVVGENTEAFF.

The rearrangement joins TRBV9 to TRBJ2-7, with 9 bases matching TRBD2. This CDR3 comprises 15 residues. Germline CDR1 SGDLS, CDR2 YYNGEE. Trimming took 0 bases from V and 6 from J; bases not matched to a gene: 7. CDR3 loop: CASSVGSGGPLEQYF. The CDR3 nucleotides read TGTGCCAGCAGCGTAGGTAGCGGGGGACCCCTCGAGCAGTACTTC.

This rearrangement joins TRBV14 to TRBJ1-3; 8 nucleotides agree with TRBD1. The germline gives CDR1 SGHDN, CDR2 FVKESK. J lost 0 bases, V lost 4 bases, and 5 bases had no gene match. The CDR3 runs to 16 residues. The CDR3 here is CASSPLTGDSGNTIYF. The CDR3 region has the DNA TGTGCCAGCAGCCCTTTGACAGGGGACTCTGGAAACACCATATATTTT.

The chain carries TRBV10-1 and TRBJ2-7; 7 positions match TRBD1. V lost 4 bases and J lost 3; bases outside the gene matches: 0. This CDR3 is built from 12 residues. Per germline, CDR1 WNHNN and CDR2 SYGVQD (reference sequence). CDR3 DNA sequence: TGCGCCAGCAGTGGGACAGGCTACGAGCAGTACTTC. This codes for CASSGTGYEQYF.

V gene TRBV7-9 combines with J gene TRBJ2-1, with 7 bases fitting TRBD1. This CDR3 has 15 residues. Losses at the gene ends were 1 base for V and 1 base for J; bases not matched to a gene: 1. Looked up from germline, CDR1 is SEHNR and CDR2 is FQNEAQ (reference sequence). The CDR3 DNA reads TGTGCCAGCAGCTTAGGACAGGGATCCTACAATGAGCAGTTCTTC. The encoded protein is CASSLGQGSYNEQFF.

The chain combines TRBV6-6 with TRBJ2-7; TRBD2 is a possible D gene (5 bases). Germline V gene lookup returns CDR1 MNHNY and CDR2 SVGAGI (reference sequence). The CDR3 has 13 amino acids. Trimming cost V 1 base and J 3 bases, with 7 bases left between them. The CDR3 reads CASSYFEGYEQYF. As DNA, the CDR3 is TGTGCCAGCAGTTACTTTGAGGGCTACGAGCAGTACTTC.

Of note for this clone: At one end, the junction sequence differs from germline, possibly due to a read error. J is TRBJ2-1 and V is TRBV7-7, with 11 positions matching TRBD2. The CDR3 runs 15 residues. Germline CDR1 and CDR2: SSHAT and FNYEAQ (reference sequence). The CDR3 DNA sequence: TGTGCTAGCAGCTTAGGACTAGCGGGTAACAATGAGCAGTTCTTC. It yields the protein CASSLGLAGNNEQFF.

Here the CDR3 DNA reads TGTGCCAGCAGTTATCGGGACAGCCGCGAGCAGTACTTC. Encoded protein: CASSYRDSREQYF. The chain joins TRBV6-5 to TRBJ2-7; 7 positions match TRBD1. CDR1 and CDR2 from the germline V gene are MNHEY and SVGAGI. V dropped 3 bases and J dropped 6; count of bases not matched to a gene: 5. This CDR3 is 13 amino acids long.

V is TRBV7-2 and J is TRBJ2-7; TRBD2 matches 12 bases. Trimming removed 4 bases from V and 2 bases from J; junction bases left unmatched: 3. Germline V lookup: CDR1 SGHTA, CDR2 FQGNSA. The CDR3 covers 15 residues. Here the CDR3 DNA reads TGTGCCAGCAGCTCTAGCGGGGGGGCGACCTACGAGCAGTACTTC. Its protein product is CASSSSGGATYEQYF. Full variable domain (missing parts from reference TRBV7-2 and TRBJ2-7): GAGVSQSPSNKVTEKGKDVELRCDPISGHTALYWYRQSLGQGLEFLIYFQGNSAPDKSGLPSDRFSAERTGGSVSTLTIQRTQQEDSAVYLCASSSSGGATYEQYFGPGTRLTVT.

The chain uses TRBV1 and TRBJ2-1; the DNA was not used to check the table's D call, TRBD1. TRBV1 is a recognized pseudogene. The CDR3 sequence is 18 residues long. This CDR3 is CTSSQEEDSIISYNEQFF. The CDR3 region has the DNA TGCACCAGCAGCCAAGAAGAGGACAGTATAATATCCTACAATGAGCAGTTCTTC.

The chain recombines TRBV9 with TRBJ2-3, with D possibly being TRBD2 (5 bases). Germline lookup yields CDR1 SGDLS and CDR2 YYNGEE. CDR3 length: 14 amino acids. Trimming removed 0 bases from V and 2 bases from J, with 7 bases in between. CDR3 in amino acids: CASSVGGLTDTQYF. CDR3 in DNA: TGTGCCAGCAGCGTAGGAGGGCTCACAGATACGCAGTATTTT.

The rearrangement joins TRBV20-1 to TRBJ1-4, with no clear D. CDR3 size: 11 residues. Germline V gene sequence: CDR1 DFQATT, CDR2 SNEGSKA (reference sequence). The V end was cut by 5 bases, the J end by 6 bases, with 7 bases between. CDR3 sequence reads: CSAFRYEKLFF. In DNA, the CDR3 is TGCAGTGCTTTTCGTTATGAAAAACTGTTTTTT.

The chain employs TRBV2 and TRBJ1-3; D uncertain. Trimming pared 11 bases from V and 0 bases from J, leaving 23 bases between. In germline, CDR1 is SNHLY, CDR2 FYNNEI. The CDR3 length is 17 residues. For the CDR3, the DNA is TGTGCCTCCAGACCGTGGCGGCCTGCCAGCTCTGGAAACACCATATATTTT. Translation gives CASRPWRPASSGNTIYF.

The chain combines TRBV5-1 with TRBJ2-5; 9 nucleotides align to TRBD2. V shed 4 bases and J 4 bases; nucleotides not matched to a gene: 11. The CDR3 totals 16 residues. The germline gives CDR1 SGHRS, CDR2 YFSETQ. As DNA, the CDR3 is TGCGCCAGCAGCCTGTATAGCGGGGGAGGGAGAGAGACCCAGTACTTC. This translates into CASSLYSGGGRETQYF.

The rearrangement uses TRBV2 and TRBJ1-6; the match to TRBD1 covers 11 bases. Looked up from germline, CDR1 is SNHLY and CDR2 is FYNNEI. Trimming took 4 bases from V and 10 from J; bases not matched to a gene: 3. The CDR3 runs 14 residues. The CDR3 nucleotides read TGTGCCAGCAGTGCCGGGACAGGGGGATCACCCCTCCACTTT. Translation gives CASSAGTGGSPLHF.